These 20 T cell receptor beta chains were all obtained from the same sample, sequenced in a study of Graves' ophthalmopathy and Graves' hyperthyroidism. The authors amplified TCR beta CDR3 regions from RNA transcripts. HTBI primers served in a first-round RT-PCR, which a second-round multiplex PCR followed. TCRdb used MiXCR to reprocess the multiplex PCR reads, holding one entry per CDR3 protein. This table has over a million distinct CDR3 sequences, 35% to 40% appearing once. Sequenced material: peripheral blood or thyroid tissue (not recorded which). These receptors all come from an adult man with Graves' hyperthyroidism.

Regarding this clonotype: One end of the junction is discordant with germline, which a read error may explain. J is TRBJ1-2 and V is TRBV10-3; no clear D. The CDR3 sequence is 14 residues long. Germline CDR1 is ENHRY and CDR2 is SYGVKD. CDR3 sequence (DNA): TGTGCCAGCAGTGACGACGCGGGTAACTATGGCTACACCTTC. Translation gives CASSDDAGNYGYTF.

As regards this clonotype: An end of the junction differs from the germline gene, which may be a read error. The chain combines TRBV15 with TRBJ2-5, with no clear D. Looked up from germline, CDR1 is LNHNV and CDR2 is YYDKDF (reference sequence). CDR3 length: 11 amino acids. The CDR3 DNA follows: TGTGCCACCAGCAGAGATGCCCCCCAGGACTTC. Protein: CATSRDAPQDF.

This clonotype was picked up a small number of times. J is TRBJ2-3 and V is TRBV10-3, with D maybe TRBD2 (5 bases). The CDR3 extends over 13 amino acids. Between the trimmed V and J ends, which lost 10 bases and 2 bases, there was a span of 13 bases. Looked up from germline, CDR1 is ENHRY and CDR2 is SYGVKD. The CDR3 sequence: CATGDYPTDTQYF. The CDR3 nucleotides read TGTGCCACCGGTGACTACCCCACAGATACGCAGTATTTT.

This rearrangement joins TRBV10-3 to TRBJ1-5; no firm D call. Trimming shortened V by 10 bases and J by 0 bases, and 16 bases separated the two germline ends. Germline CDR1 is ENHRY and CDR2 is SYGVKD. The CDR3 consists of 15 residues. The CDR3 DNA sequence: TGTGCCAGCACCAATCTGGTTTTTAGCAATCAGCCCCAGCATTTT. It yields the protein CASTNLVFSNQPQHF.

This clonotype has only a few counts. V usage is TRBV25-1 and J usage is TRBJ1-6, with 7 nucleotides matching TRBD1. The J segment lost 11 bases and the V segment lost 1 base, leaving 5 bases of the junction unmatched. The CDR3 runs to 14 residues. In germline, CDR1 is MGHDK, CDR2 SYGVNS. CDR3 sequence reads: CASSESGGITPLHF. DNA of the CDR3: TGTGCCAGCAGTGAATCAGGGGGGATTACACCCCTCCACTTT. Full variable domain (outside the CDR3, taken from reference TRBV25-1 and TRBJ1-6): EADIYQTPRYLVIGTGKKITLECSQTMGHDKMYWYQQDPGMELHLIHYSYGVNSTEKGDLSSESTVSRIRTEHFPLTLESARPSHTSQYLCASSESGGITPLHFGNGTRLTVT.

The chain joins TRBV2 to TRBJ1-5, with D perhaps TRBD1 (6 bases). Germline CDR1 and CDR2: SNHLY and FYNNEI. The CDR3 is 13 amino acids. The CDR3, as DNA: TGTGCTAAGAACAAGGGGGACAATCAGCCCCAGCATTTT. This sequence encodes CAKNKGDNQPQHF.

Regarding this clonotype: The junction departs from germline at one end; a sequencing error may be responsible. The J gene is TRBJ1-3, the V gene TRBV7-9, with a weak D call TRBD1 (6 bases). CDR3 length equals 16 residues. In germline, CDR1 is SEHNR, CDR2 FQNEAQ (reference sequence). DNA of the CDR3: TGTGCCGGCAGCTTAGTGGCAGGGGAGAGGAGAAACACCATATATTTT. Translation: CAGSLVAGERRNTIYF.

This clonotype was observed a handful of times. The gene calls are TRBV6-2 or TRBV6-3 and TRBJ1-6; D may be TRBD1 (6 bases). The CDR3 extends over 13 amino acids. The germline V gene has CDR1 MNHEY and CDR2 SVGEGT. V shed 4 bases and J shed 8 bases, with 9 bases lying between them. CDR3 in amino acids: CASSSPGDSPLHF. CDR3 nucleotides: TGTGCCAGCAGTTCTCCAGGGGATTCACCCCTCCACTTT.

At least ten counts were recorded for this clonotype. V is TRBV7-8 and J is TRBJ1-5; no firm D call. Germline loops: CDR1 SGHVS, CDR2 FQNEAQ. V lost 5 bases to trimming and J lost 1 base, with 9 bases between them. The CDR3 has 14 amino acids. The CDR3 DNA is TGTGCCAGCAGCCCTTTCGAAAGCAATCAGCCCCAGCATTTT. Translation gives CASSPFESNQPQHF.

V is TRBV14 and J is TRBJ1-1; D not resolved. Between the trimmed V and J ends, which lost 3 bases and 2 bases, there was a span of 13 bases. CDR3 size: 15 residues. Germline values: CDR1 SGHDN, CDR2 FVKESK. CDR3 residues: CASSHSTLPNTEAFF. The CDR3 nucleotides are TGTGCCAGCAGCCATTCGACACTCCCTAACACTGAAGCTTTCTTT.

The rearrangement uses TRBV6-2 or TRBV6-3 and TRBJ1-1, with D unclear. Between the trimmed V and J ends, which lost 1 base and 5 bases, there was a span of 11 bases. CDR1 MNHEY and CDR2 SVGEGT come from the germline V gene. The CDR3 extends over 14 amino acids. The CDR3 sequence: CASSYLGIQTEAFF. As DNA, the CDR3 is TGTGCCAGCAGTTACTTGGGAATTCAAACTGAAGCTTTCTTT.

The chain has TRBV10-3 and TRBJ2-2; 8 bases line up with TRBD2. The CDR3 is 14 residues long. CDR1 ENHRY and CDR2 SYGVKD come from the germline V gene. V shed 0 bases, J shed 7 bases, and the junction held 1 base outside the gene matches. CDR3 DNA sequence: TGTGCCATCAGTGAGTCCGGGAGGGTCGGGGAGCTGTTTTTT. Its protein is CAISESGRVGELFF.

This clonotype was detected ten times or more. The chain has TRBV6-5 and TRBJ1-1, with D unclear. The CDR3 is made up of 13 amino acids. The V end was cut by 6 bases, the J end by 5 bases, with 13 bases between. In germline, CDR1 is MNHEY, CDR2 SVGAGI. CDR3 nucleotides: TGTGCCAGCAGCCAGACCGAGGTTACTGAAGCTTTCTTT. This sequence encodes CASSQTEVTEAFF.

This clonotype was detected many times. J is TRBJ1-2 and V is TRBV29-1, with D unclear. Germline CDR1 reads SQVTM; CDR2 reads ANQGSEA. The CDR3 contains 12 residues. V gave up 4 bases and J gave up 4 bases, with 10 bases separating them. Here the CDR3 DNA reads TGCAGCGTTGGGGCAGGATCCTATGGCTACACCTTC. Translating gives CSVGAGSYGYTF. The variable domain in full, completed from reference TRBV29-1 and TRBJ1-2, reads SAVISQKPSRDICQRGTSLTIQCQVDSQVTMMFWYRQQPGQSLTLIATANQGSEATYESGFVIDKFPISRPNLTFSTLTVSNMSPEDSSIYLCSVGAGSYGYTFGSGTRLTVV.

This clonotype has at least ten counts. V usage is TRBV5-1 and J usage is TRBJ2-7; 7 nucleotides agree with TRBD1. V trimming: 3 bases; J trimming: 5 bases; junction bases outside the gene matches: 11. CDR3 length: 15 residues. CDR1 is SGHRS and CDR2 is YFSETQ in the germline V gene. CDR3 sequence: CASSSSRQGYDEQYF. As DNA, the CDR3 is TGCGCCAGCAGCTCGTCCCGACAGGGATACGACGAGCAGTACTTC.

Worth noting for this clonotype: Compared with germline, one end of the junction differs, possibly owing to a read error. V and J are TRBV6-1 and TRBJ1-4; tentatively, D is TRBD1 (5 bases). CDR1 is MNHNS, CDR2 SASEGT, per germline. The CDR3 covers 8 residues. The CDR3 DNA sequence: TGTGGGGACGGGACGCCAGTTTTT. Amino acid sequence: CGDGTPVF.

This chain connects TRBV5-1 to TRBJ2-2, with unresolved D. Germline values: CDR1 SGHRS, CDR2 YFSETQ. There are 15 residues in the CDR3. V gave up 0 bases and J gave up 6 bases, with 12 bases separating them. CDR3 nucleotide sequence: TGCGCCAGCAGCTTGGCTACATTACGCGCCGGGGAGCTGTTTTTT. Amino acid sequence: CASSLATLRAGELFF.

The table lists this clonotype with many counts. The chain links TRBV4-1 to TRBJ1-2, with unresolved D. Between the trimmed V and J ends, which lost 3 bases and 4 bases, there was a span of 9 bases. Germline lookup yields CDR1 MGHRA and CDR2 YSYEKL. The CDR3 runs 13 residues. The CDR3 is CASSQGNLYGYTF. CDR3 bases: TGCGCCAGCAGCCAGGGAAACCTCTATGGCTACACCTTC.

To note about this clonotype: This may be a read error: a much more frequent sequence differs by one nucleotide. The chain joins TRBV7-2 to TRBJ2-5; a possible D gene is TRBD1 (6 bases). The CDR3 totals 14 residues. Germline values: CDR1 SGHTA, CDR2 FQGNSA. The CDR3 sequence: CASSLVQGYGTRYF. The CDR3 DNA is TGTGCCAGCAGCTTAGTACAGGGATATGGGACCCGGTACTTC.

CDR3 region: CASHRSGGVSGELFF. Written as DNA, the CDR3 is TGTGCCAGCCACCGGAGCGGGGGGGTTTCCGGGGAGCTGTTTTTT. The chain couples TRBV19 to TRBJ2-2; 10 bases agree with TRBD2. Trimming cost V 9 bases and J 6 bases; bases outside gene matches: 10. Per the germline V gene, CDR1 is LNHDA and CDR2 is SQIVND (reference sequence). The CDR3 has 15 residues. The full variable domain, its missing parts supplied by reference TRBV19 and TRBJ2-2, is DGGITQSPKYLFRKEGQNVTLSCEQNLNHDAMYWYRQDPGQGLRLIYYSQIVNDFQKGDIAEGYSVSREKKESFPLTVTSAQKNPTAFYLCASHRSGGVSGELFFGEGSRLTVL.